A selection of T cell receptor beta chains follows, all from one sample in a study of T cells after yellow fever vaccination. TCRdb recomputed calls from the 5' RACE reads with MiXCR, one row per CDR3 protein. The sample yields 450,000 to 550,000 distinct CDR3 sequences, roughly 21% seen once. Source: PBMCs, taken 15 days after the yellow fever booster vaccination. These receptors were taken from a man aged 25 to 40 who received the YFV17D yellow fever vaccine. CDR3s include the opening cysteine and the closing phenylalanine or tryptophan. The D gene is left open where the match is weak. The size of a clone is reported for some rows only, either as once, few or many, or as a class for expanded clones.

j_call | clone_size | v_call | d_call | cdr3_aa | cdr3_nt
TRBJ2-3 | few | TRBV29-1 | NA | CSVLNTGGPRGTQYF | TGCAGCGTCCTTAATACCGGGGGCCCTAGAGGTACGCAGTATTTT
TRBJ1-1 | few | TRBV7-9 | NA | CASSLQQLNTEAFF | TGTGCCAGCAGCTTACAACAGCTGAACACTGAAGCTTTCTTT
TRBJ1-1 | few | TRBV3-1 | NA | CASSQVQTGPAFF | TGTGCCAGCAGCCAAGTCCAAACAGGCCCTGCTTTCTTT
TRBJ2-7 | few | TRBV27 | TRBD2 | CASSSGGLAGEIEQYF | TGTGCCAGCAGTTCCGGAGGGCTAGCGGGAGAGATCGAGCAGTACTTC
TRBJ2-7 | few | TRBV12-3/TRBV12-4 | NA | CASSLDPDQSYEQYF | TGTGCCAGCAGTTTAGACCCAGACCAATCCTACGAGCAGTACTTC
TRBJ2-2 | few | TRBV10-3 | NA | CAISDVPRDTGELFF | TGTGCCATCAGTGACGTCCCGAGGGACACCGGGGAGCTGTTTTTT
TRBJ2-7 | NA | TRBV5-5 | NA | CASIPSEGGYYEQYF | TGTGCCAGCATCCCTTCCGAGGGAGGTTACTACGAGCAGTACTTC
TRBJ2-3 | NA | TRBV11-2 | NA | CASSLNGAPDTQYF | TGTGCCAGCAGCTTAAACGGAGCCCCAGATACGCAGTATTTT
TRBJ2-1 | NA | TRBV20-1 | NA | CSATSLHNYNEQFF | TGCAGTGCCACCTCCCTTCACAACTACAATGAGCAGTTCTTC
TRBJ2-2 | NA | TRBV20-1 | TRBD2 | CSARTGGGAGRLFF | TGCAGTGCTAGAACGGGCGGGGGGGCCGGTCGGCTGTTTTTT
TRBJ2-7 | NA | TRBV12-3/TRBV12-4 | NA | CASSFQDLGRKQYF | TGTGCCAGCAGTTTTCAGGACTTGGGGAGGAAGCAGTACTTC
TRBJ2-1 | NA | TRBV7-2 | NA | CASSTALPGNEQFF | TGTGCCAGCAGCACGGCGTTGCCCGGCAATGAGCAGTTCTTC
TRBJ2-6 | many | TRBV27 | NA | CASSFAGSGANVLTF | TGTGCCAGCAGTTTCGCTGGATCTGGGGCCAACGTCCTGACTTTC
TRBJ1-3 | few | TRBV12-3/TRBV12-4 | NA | CASSLGQYRGDTIYF | TGTGCCAGCAGTTTAGGACAATACCGAGGGGACACCATATATTTT
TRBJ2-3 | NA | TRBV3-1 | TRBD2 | CASSHLAEGDTQYF | TGTGCCAGCAGCCATCTAGCGGAAGGAGATACGCAGTATTTT
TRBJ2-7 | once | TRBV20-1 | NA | CSASGTVEQYF | TGCAGTGCTAGCGGTACTGTCGAGCAGTACTTC
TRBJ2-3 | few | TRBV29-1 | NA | CSVEDSGKSTDTQYF | TGCAGCGTTGAAGATTCGGGGAAAAGCACAGATACGCAGTATTTT
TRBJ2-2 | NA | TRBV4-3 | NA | CARCGAGTGELFF | TGCGCCAGATGTGGGGCTGGTACCGGGGAGCTGTTTTTT
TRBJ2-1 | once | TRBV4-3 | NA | CASSQDTHNEQFF | TGCGCCAGCAGCCAAGACACACACAATGAGCAGTTCTTC
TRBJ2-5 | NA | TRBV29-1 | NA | CSVGQLQETQYF | TGCAGCGTTGGACAGTTGCAAGAGACCCAGTACTTC
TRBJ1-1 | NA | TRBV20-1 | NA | CSARVGGGSTEAFF | TGCAGTGCTAGAGTGGGGGGAGGTTCCACTGAAGCTTTCTTT
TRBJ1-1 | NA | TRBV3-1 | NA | CASTETGNTEAFF | TGTGCCAGCACAGAAACAGGGAACACTGAAGCTTTCTTT
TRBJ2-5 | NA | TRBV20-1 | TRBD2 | CSAIRSSGRVSLKTQYF | TGCAGTGCTATTAGGTCTAGCGGGAGAGTCTCTTTAAAGACCCAGTACTTC
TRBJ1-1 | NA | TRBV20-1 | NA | CSARDVEGGITEAFF | TGCAGTGCTAGAGATGTTGAAGGAGGGATCACTGAAGCTTTCTTT
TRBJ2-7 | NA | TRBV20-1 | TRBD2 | CSAKLAGVVWQYF | TGCAGTGCGAAACTAGCGGGAGTTGTCTGGCAGTACTTC
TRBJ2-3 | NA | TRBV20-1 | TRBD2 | CSAQTSEGISTDTQYF | TGCAGTGCCCAAACTAGCGAGGGGATTAGCACAGATACGCAGTATTTT
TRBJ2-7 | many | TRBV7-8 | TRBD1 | CASSLDRDRFYEQYF | TGTGCCAGCAGCTTAGACCGGGACAGGTTCTACGAGCAGTACTTC
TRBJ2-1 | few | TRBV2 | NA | CASTTARASEIKQFF | TGTGCCAGCACAACCGCCCGGGCTAGCGAGATAAAGCAGTTCTTC
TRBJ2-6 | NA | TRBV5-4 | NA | CASSLMLGPGANVLTF | TGTGCCAGCAGCTTGATGCTGGGGCCCGGGGCCAACGTCCTGACTTTC
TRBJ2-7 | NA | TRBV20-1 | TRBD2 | CSAEAGLAGAYEQYF | TGCAGTGCTGAAGCGGGACTAGCGGGAGCCTACGAGCAGTACTTC
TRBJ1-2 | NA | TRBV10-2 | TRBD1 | CASSEPGDRARIYGYTF | TGCGCCAGCAGTGAGCCGGGGGACAGGGCCCGAATCTATGGCTACACCTTC
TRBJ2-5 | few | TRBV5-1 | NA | CASSLNGGSQETQYF | TGCGCCAGCAGCTTAAATGGGGGAAGTCAAGAGACCCAGTACTTC
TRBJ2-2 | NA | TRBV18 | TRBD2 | CASSHGLAGYTGELFF | TGTGCCAGCTCTCATGGACTAGCGGGATACACCGGGGAGCTGTTTTTT
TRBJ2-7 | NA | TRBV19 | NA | CASSIRGEQYF | TGTGCCAGTAGTATCAGGGGCGAGCAGTACTTC
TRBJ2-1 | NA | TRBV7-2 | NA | CASSRDRNSYNEQFF | TGTGCCAGCAGCCGGGACCGAAACTCCTACAATGAGCAGTTCTTC
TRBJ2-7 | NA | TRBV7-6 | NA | CASSLGGHSSYEQYF | TGTGCCAGCAGCTTAGGGGGGCACTCCTCCTACGAGCAGTACTTC
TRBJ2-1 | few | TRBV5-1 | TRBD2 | CASSLLLAGGNNEQFF | TGCGCCAGCAGCTTGTTATTAGCGGGAGGAAACAATGAGCAGTTCTTC
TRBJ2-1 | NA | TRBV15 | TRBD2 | CATSGERLAGVYEQFF | TGTGCCACCAGCGGGGAGAGACTAGCGGGAGTATATGAGCAGTTCTTC
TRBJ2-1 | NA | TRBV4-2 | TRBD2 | CASSRRPSGDWGNEQFF | TGTGCCAGCAGCCGTCGACCTAGCGGAGACTGGGGGAATGAGCAGTTCTTC
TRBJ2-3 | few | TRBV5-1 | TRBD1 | CASSSGQEHTQYF | TGCGCCAGCAGCTCCGGACAGGAGCATACGCAGTATTTT
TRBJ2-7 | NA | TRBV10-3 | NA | CAISAFHWGSSYEQYF | TGTGCCATCAGTGCTTTTCATTGGGGGAGCTCCTACGAGCAGTACTTC
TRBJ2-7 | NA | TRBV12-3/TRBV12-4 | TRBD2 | CASRLQGTSGYEQYF | TGTGCCAGCAGACTCCAAGGGACTAGCGGGTACGAGCAGTACTTC
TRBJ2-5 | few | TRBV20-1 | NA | CSARIEETQYF | TGCAGTGCTAGAATAGAAGAGACCCAGTACTTC
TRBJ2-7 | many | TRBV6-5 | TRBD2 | CASSPGGIYEQYF | TGTGCCAGCAGTCCGGGGGGGATTTACGAGCAGTACTTC
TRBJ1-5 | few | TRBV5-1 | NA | CASRAGDSQPQHF | TGCGCCAGCAGAGCTGGGGATAGCCAGCCCCAGCATTTT
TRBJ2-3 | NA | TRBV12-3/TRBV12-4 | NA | CASSHGTSTDTQYF | TGTGCCAGCAGTCACGGGACAAGCACAGATACGCAGTATTTT
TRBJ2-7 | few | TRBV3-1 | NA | CASGSGLFYEQYF | TGTGCCAGCGGTAGCGGATTATTCTACGAGCAGTACTTC